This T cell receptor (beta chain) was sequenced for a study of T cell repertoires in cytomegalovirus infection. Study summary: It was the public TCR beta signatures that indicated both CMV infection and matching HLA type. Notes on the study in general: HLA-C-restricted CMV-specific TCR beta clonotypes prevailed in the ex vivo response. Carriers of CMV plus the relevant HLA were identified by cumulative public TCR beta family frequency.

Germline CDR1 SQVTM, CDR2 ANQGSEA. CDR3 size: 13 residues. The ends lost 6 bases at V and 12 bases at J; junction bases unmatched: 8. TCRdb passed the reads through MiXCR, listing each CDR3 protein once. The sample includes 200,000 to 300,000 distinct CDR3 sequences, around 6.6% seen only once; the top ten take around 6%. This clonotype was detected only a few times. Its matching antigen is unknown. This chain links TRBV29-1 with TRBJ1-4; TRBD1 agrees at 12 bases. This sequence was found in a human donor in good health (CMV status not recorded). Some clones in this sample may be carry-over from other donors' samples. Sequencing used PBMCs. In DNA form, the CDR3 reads TGCAGCGTCAGGGACAGGGGGCCTTTCGAACTGTTTTTT. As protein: CSVRDRGPFELFF.